One sample yielded the 13 T cell receptor beta chains listed below, sequenced in a study of identical twins. Via MiXCR, TCRdb re-called the 5' RACE reads, giving one row per CDR3 protein. Of roughly 630,000 distinct CDR3 sequences listed, roughly 6.6% are singletons. This same sample was also taken into another study, of yellow fever vaccine responses in identical twins.

Sequencing was carried out using PBMCs. Every receptor here comes from a woman aged 18-30 years in good health.

This clonotype was counted many times. The chain couples TRBV9 to TRBJ2-1; no definite D call. V was cut by 0 bases and J by 5 bases, with 6 bases left in between. The CDR3 runs 13 residues. Germline values: CDR1 SGDLS, CDR2 YYNGEE. CDR3 bases: TGTGCCAGCAGCGTAGCGGGCAACAATGAGCAGTTCTTC. Protein product: CASSVAGNNEQFF.

The CDR3 loop is CSARVLGERNTEAFF. As DNA, the CDR3 is TGCAGTGCTAGAGTACTGGGAGAGCGGAACACTGAAGCTTTCTTT. The chain is built from TRBV20-1 and TRBJ1-1; D uncertain. This CDR3 has 15 amino acids. CDR1 is DFQATT and CDR2 is SNEGSKA in the germline V gene (reference sequence). Trimming cost V 1 base and J 1 base, with 13 bases left between them.

The sample holds many counts of this clonotype. The chain recombines TRBV7-9 with TRBJ2-1, with D uncertain. The ends were cut back, 2 bases at V and 2 bases at J, with 16 bases in the middle. The CDR3 sequence is 17 residues long. From germline, CDR1 is SEHNR and CDR2 FQNEAQ (reference sequence). The DNA of the CDR3 is TGTGCCAGCAGCTTACATGGGAACCTAAACACCTACAATGAGCAGTTCTTC. Its protein product is CASSLHGNLNTYNEQFF.

The chain combines TRBV3-1 with TRBJ2-3; 10 positions agree with TRBD2. The CDR3 sequence is 17 residues long. V trimming: 2 bases; J trimming: 0 bases; junction bases outside the gene matches: 5. Per germline, CDR1 LGHDT and CDR2 YNNKEL (reference sequence). The CDR3 DNA follows: TGTGCCAGCAGCCAACTAGCGGGAGCTTCTAGCACAGATACGCAGTATTTT. Its protein is CASSQLAGASSTDTQYF.

The J gene is TRBJ2-1, the V gene TRBV20-1, with D possibly matching TRBD2 (6 bases). The V end lost 6 bases, the J end lost 7 bases, and 10 bases lay between the germline ends. CDR1 and CDR2 from the germline V gene are DFQATT and SNEGSKA (reference sequence). The CDR3 extends over 11 amino acids. CDR3 amino acids: CSALGLNEQFF. The DNA for the CDR3 is TGCAGTGCGCTTGGACTAAATGAGCAGTTCTTC.

The chain joins TRBV20-1 to TRBJ2-3, with no clear D. This CDR3 contains 15 residues. Trimming took off 8 bases at V and 5 bases at J, with 23 bases between the two ends. CDR1 and CDR2 (germline): DFQATT, SNEGSKA (reference sequence). The CDR3 nucleotides read TGCAGTTCATCCCTGATAAACCGGGCCGGAGATACGCAGTATTTT. This codes for CSSSLINRAGDTQYF.

This clonotype came up many times. This sequence joins TRBV4-1 and TRBJ2-1; D is ambiguous. The CDR3 consists of 18 residues. V lost 0 bases and J 0 bases, leaving 15 bases between the germline ends. Germline V lookup: CDR1 MGHRA, CDR2 YSYEKL. The CDR3 bases are TGCGCCAGCAGCCAAGATCAATTGGCTACTTCCTCCTACAATGAGCAGTTCTTC. Amino acid sequence: CASSQDQLATSSYNEQFF.

This clonotype was found a few times. The chain carries TRBV5-5 and TRBJ2-7; 8 bases line up with TRBD1. V was pared by 2 bases and J by 7 bases, with 8 bases of the junction left unmatched. Germline V CDR1 and CDR2: SGHKS, YYEKEE (reference sequence). The CDR3 sequence is 14 residues long. CDR3 loop: CASSLARGRLEQYF. CDR3 in DNA: TGTGCCAGCAGCTTAGCCAGGGGGCGCCTAGAGCAGTACTTC.

This clonotype was observed a few times. The V call is TRBV7-9, the J call TRBJ2-1; 8 bases are shared with TRBD1. Germline values: CDR1 SEHNR, CDR2 FQNEAQ (reference sequence). The length of the CDR3 is 16 residues. After removal of 5 bases from V and 5 bases from J, the junction contained 11 bases not matched to a gene. The CDR3 region has the DNA TGTGCCAGCAGCCCCCTTGGGCAGGGGGCTCACAATGAGCAGTTCTTC. Translation gives CASSPLGQGAHNEQFF.

Note on this clonotype: A much larger clone lies a single base off, so this may be a read error. The CDR3 DNA is TGTGCCAGCAGGACCCCTCGGGTGGGGAACACCGGGGAGCTGTTTTTT. It specifies CASRTPRVGNTGELFF. The rearrangement links TRBV12-3 or TRBV12-4 to TRBJ2-2; D remains ambiguous. V lost 6 bases and J 1 base, leaving 15 bases between the germline ends. CDR3 size: 16 residues.

This clonotype occurred many times. The chain recombines TRBV28 with TRBJ2-1; D ambiguous. This CDR3 spans 14 amino acids. V lost 4 bases and J lost 8, with 15 bases in between. Germline assignment: CDR1 MDHEN and CDR2 SYDVKM. For the CDR3, the DNA is TGTGCCAGCAGTTCCCTCGCGATCAGCTATGAGCAGTTCTTC. It encodes CASSSLAISYEQFF. Full variable domain (outside the CDR3, taken from reference TRBV28 and TRBJ2-1): DVKVTQSSRYLVKRTGEKVFLECVQDMDHENMFWYRQDPGLGLRLIYFSYDVKMKEKGDIPEGYSVSREKKERFSLILESASTNQTSMYLCASSSLAISYEQFFGPGTRLTVL.

This chain links TRBV2 with TRBJ1-2; D is unresolved. Germline V gives CDR1 SNHLY, CDR2 FYNNEI. V dropped 2 bases and J dropped 8 bases, with 9 bases sitting between them. The CDR3 extends over 12 amino acids. CDR3 residues: CASSESLWGYTF. The CDR3 region has the DNA TGTGCCAGCAGTGAATCCCTCTGGGGCTACACCTTC.

This clonotype was counted ten times or more. The V call is TRBV10-3, the J call TRBJ2-1; 8 bases agree with TRBD2. The CDR3 runs to 15 residues. The germline V gene encodes CDR1 ENHRY and CDR2 SYGVKD. Trimming took 3 bases from V and 4 from J; bases not matched to a gene: 5. CDR3 sequence (DNA): TGTGCCATCAGTGATTCATTAGCGGGATACAATGAGCAGTTCTTC. It codes for CAISDSLAGYNEQFF.